A single sample is the source of the 29 T cell receptor beta chains below, sequenced in a study of T-cell memory formation after mild COVID-19. TCRdb re-called the 5' RACE reads through MiXCR, storing one row per CDR3 protein. Here the sample spans around 450,000 distinct CDR3 sequences, roughly 20% being singletons. The sequenced material came from PBMCs or a T cell subset sorted from them (not recorded which). These receptors originate from an adult woman who had mild COVID-19 (a few samples of this study predate the infection). Cell type and time point are not known.

The rearrangement joins TRBV7-9 to TRBJ1-4, with TRBD1 matching 9 bases. This CDR3 comprises 16 residues. V shed 7 bases, J shed 4 bases, and the junction held 10 bases outside the gene matches. Germline lookup yields CDR1 SEHNR and CDR2 FQNEAQ (reference sequence). The CDR3 DNA is TGTGCCAGCACCTTTTCATCGGGACAGGGTAATGAAAAACTGTTTTTT. This codes for CASTFSSGQGNEKLFF.

V and J are TRBV6-4 and TRBJ2-3; D ambiguous. V lost 0 bases to trimming and J lost 0 bases, with 7 bases between them. The CDR3 is 15 residues long. Germline loops: CDR1 MRHNA, CDR2 SNTAGT. The CDR3 DNA sequence: TGTGCCAGCAGTGACTCGCCGGGTAGCACAGATACGCAGTATTTT. Protein product: CASSDSPGSTDTQYF.

The chain carries TRBV9 and TRBJ2-7; D unresolved. The ends were cut back, 0 bases at V and 3 bases at J, with 7 bases in the middle. Germline V gives CDR1 SGDLS, CDR2 YYNGEE. CDR3 size: 13 residues. CDR3 DNA: TGTGCCAGCAGCGTAGCTAACAACTACGAGCAGTACTTC. This codes for CASSVANNYEQYF.

This clonotype was detected ten times or more. The chain joins TRBV27 to TRBJ2-7; TRBD2 aligns across 7 bases. V was pared by 6 bases and J by 2 bases, with 10 bases of the junction left unmatched. Germline V gives CDR1 MNHEY, CDR2 SMNVEV (reference sequence). The CDR3 consists of 15 residues. Here the CDR3 DNA reads TGTGCCAGCAGCCAATGGGGGGGTACGCCCTACGAGCAGTACTTC. Amino acid sequence: CASSQWGGTPYEQYF.

This clonotype turned up a few times. The chain links TRBV6-6 to TRBJ2-1; D unresolved. Trimming shortened V by 2 bases and J by 9 bases, and 11 bases separated the two germline ends. Germline loops: CDR1 MNHNY, CDR2 SVGAGI (reference sequence). This CDR3 spans 13 amino acids. CDR3 DNA sequence: TGTGCCAGCAGTTACGAATCTGGGATTGAGCAGTTCTTC. This gives the protein CASSYESGIEQFF.

The chain uses TRBV12-3 or TRBV12-4 and TRBJ2-3; 7 bases match TRBD2. V was clipped by 5 bases and J by 3 bases; unmatched bases: 5. The CDR3 is 14 amino acids. The CDR3, as DNA: TGTGCCAGCAGTAGGGACTACTCAACAGATACGCAGTATTTT. Translating gives CASSRDYSTDTQYF.

The CDR3 DNA follows: TGTGCCAGCAGTTTCTCCGGGGCCGCAAATTCACCCCTCCACTTT. It translates to CASSFSGAANSPLHF. The chain links TRBV12-3 or TRBV12-4 to TRBJ1-6; possible D gene TRBD1, 5 bases. CDR3 length: 15 residues. With 3 bases removed from V and 7 bases from J, the gap between germline ends came to 13 bases.

This CDR3 reads CASSLYGLDTEAFF. The CDR3, as DNA: TGTGCCAGCAGTTTGTACGGGTTGGACACTGAAGCTTTCTTT. The chain couples TRBV12-3 or TRBV12-4 to TRBJ1-1; D gene ambiguous. The CDR3 runs to 14 residues. V was clipped by 3 bases and J by 3 bases, with 11 bases between them.

This rearrangement joins TRBV7-2 to TRBJ2-2; D not certain. The CDR3 loop spans 17 amino acids. V was clipped by 2 bases and J by 5 bases, with 18 bases between them. The germline V gene has CDR1 SGHTA and CDR2 FQGNSA. CDR3 sequence reads: CASSLLSSQVLTGELFF. As DNA, the CDR3 is TGTGCCAGCAGCTTATTATCTTCCCAGGTCCTTACCGGGGAGCTGTTTTTT.

The chain links TRBV7-9 to TRBJ2-1; 7 bases map to TRBD1. The ends lost 8 bases at V and 6 bases at J; junction bases unmatched: 7. The germline CDR1 and CDR2 sequences are SEHNR and FQNEAQ (reference sequence). The CDR3 totals 13 residues. The CDR3 region has the DNA TGTGCCAGCCAGGGACAGAGAACCAATGAGCAGTTCTTC. Translated, it gives CASQGQRTNEQFF.

This clonotype appeared many times. The rearrangement uses TRBV7-9 and TRBJ2-5; D is unclear. CDR3 length equals 8 residues. The germline CDR1 and CDR2 sequences are SEHNR and FQNEAQ (reference sequence). V was trimmed by 8 bases and J by 14 bases, leaving 9 bases between them. CDR3 bases: TGTGCCAGCTCCCCGGAATACTTC. This translates into CASSPEYF.

This rearrangement joins TRBV24-1 to TRBJ2-7; 7 bases are shared with TRBD1. Germline assignment: CDR1 KGHDR and CDR2 SFDVKD. The CDR3 sequence is 13 residues long. J gave up 3 bases and V 9 bases, and 7 bases lay outside the gene matches. CDR3 DNA: TGTGCCACCCGTGGGGACAGCAACTACGAGCAGTACTTC. Protein: CATRGDSNYEQYF.

The gene calls are TRBV24-1 and TRBJ1-2; 9 bases map to TRBD1. CDR1 is KGHDR and CDR2 is SFDVKD in the germline V gene. This CDR3 spans 16 amino acids. The V segment lost 1 base and the J segment 4 bases; nucleotides outside the gene matches: 6. The CDR3 DNA follows: TGTGCCACCAGTGATTTCCTGGGACAGGGCGCCTATGGCTACACCTTC. Translated: CATSDFLGQGAYGYTF.

This clonotype was counted between two and nine times. This chain joins TRBV5-1 and TRBJ2-3; D ambiguous. Germline assignment: CDR1 SGHRS and CDR2 YFSETQ. V was trimmed by 5 bases and J by 2 bases, leaving 9 bases between them. The CDR3 sequence is 13 residues long. CDR3: CASRSETTDTQYF. The CDR3 region has the DNA TGCGCCAGCAGATCGGAAACCACAGATACGCAGTATTTT.

The V call is TRBV6-5, the J call TRBJ1-6, with D hard to call. Trimming took off 11 bases at V and 7 bases at J, with 15 bases between the two ends. The germline V gene encodes CDR1 MNHEY and CDR2 SVGAGI. The CDR3 extends over 13 amino acids. CDR3 residues: CAGSAGGNSPLHF. The CDR3 DNA sequence: TGTGCCGGATCAGCAGGAGGGAATTCACCCCTCCACTTT.

Only a few counts were recorded for this clonotype. This chain uses TRBV11-1 with TRBJ1-6, with 7 bases lining up with TRBD1. Germline trimming cut 5 bases from V and 7 bases from J; bases unmatched to any gene: 11. CDR3 length equals 16 residues. The V gene's germline CDR1 is SGHAT and CDR2 FQDESV (reference sequence). CDR3 protein: CASSQRGLGVNSPLHF. CDR3 bases: TGTGCCAGCAGCCAAAGGGGGCTTGGGGTAAATTCACCCCTCCACTTT.

The rearrangement uses TRBV7-6 and TRBJ2-2, with no clear D. The V end was cut by 1 base, the J end by 1 base, with 10 bases between. The CDR3 is 16 residues long. The germline gives CDR1 SGHVS, CDR2 FNYEAQ. The DNA for the CDR3 is TGTGCCAGCAGCTTAGTGGGCAGCCAGAACACCGGGGAGCTGTTTTTT. Protein: CASSLVGSQNTGELFF.

The table lists this clonotype with a few counts. The chain recombines TRBV5-1 with TRBJ2-3, with D unclear. The CDR3 is 14 residues long. Trimming stripped 0 bases from V and 3 bases from J, with 8 bases between. CDR1 is SGHRS and CDR2 is YFSETQ in the germline V gene. As DNA, the CDR3 is TGCGCCAGCAGCTTGGCGACCGGGACAGATACGCAGTATTTT. This codes for CASSLATGTDTQYF. The full variable domain, with the rest looked up from reference TRBV5-1 and TRBJ2-3, is KAGVTQTPRYLIKTRGQQVTLSCSPISGHRSVSWYQQTPGQGLQFLFEYFSETQRNKGNFPGRFSGRQFSNSRSEMNVSTLELGDSALYLCASSLATGTDTQYFGPGTRLTVL.

The V and J genes are TRBV5-1 and TRBJ2-1; D might be TRBD1 or TRBD2, each matching 5 bases. The germline CDR1 and CDR2 sequences are SGHRS and YFSETQ. The CDR3 length is 13 residues. The germline V and J ends were trimmed by 2 bases and 5 bases, with 8 bases remaining between them. The CDR3 region has the DNA TGCGCCAGCAGCTTCCGGGGCAACAATGAGCAGTTCTTC. Its translation: CASSFRGNNEQFF.

This clonotype was detected a few times. J is TRBJ1-4 and V is TRBV15; possibly TRBD1 for D (6 bases). The germline V and J ends were trimmed by 7 bases and 3 bases, with 15 bases remaining between them. Germline CDR1 is LNHNV and CDR2 is YYDKDF (reference sequence). The CDR3 extends over 15 amino acids. CDR3 coding DNA: TGTGCCACCACCCTGGGGGGCCTGGCTAATGAAAAACTGTTTTTT. Protein sequence: CATTLGGLANEKLFF. The entire variable domain, with the rest obtained from reference TRBV15 and TRBJ1-4, is as follows: DAMVIQNPRYQVTQFGKPVTLSCSQTLNHNVMYWYQQKSSQAPKLLFHYYDKDFNNEADTPDNFQSRRPNTSFCFLDIRSPGLGDTAMYLCATTLGGLANEKLFFGSGTQLSVL.

This chain links TRBV5-4 with TRBJ1-6; D uncertain. The CDR3 is 12 residues long. Germline CDR1 reads SGHNT; CDR2 reads YYREEE (reference sequence). The germline V and J ends were trimmed by 3 bases and 13 bases, with 11 bases remaining between them. The CDR3 loop reads CASSSTGIPLHF. The CDR3 region has the DNA TGTGCCAGCAGCTCGACGGGAATCCCCCTCCACTTT. The full variable domain, in which reference TRBV5-4 and TRBJ1-6 provide the parts outside the CDR3, is ETGVTQSPTHLIKTRGQQVTLRCSSQSGHNTVSWYQQALGQGPQFIFQYYREEENGRGNFPPRFSGLQFPNYSSELNVNALELDDSALYLCASSSTGIPLHFGNGTRLTVT.

This clonotype turned up a few times. The rearrangement links TRBV12-3 or TRBV12-4 to TRBJ1-1, with D possibly TRBD1 on 5 matching bases. The CDR3 runs to 14 residues. Trimming cost V 7 bases and J 5 bases, with 17 bases left between them. CDR3 nucleotides: TGTGCCAGCACCCAGGGATTTGTGAGGACTGAAGCTTTCTTT. Translated: CASTQGFVRTEAFF.

The J gene is TRBJ2-5, the V gene TRBV9; D is unclear. This CDR3 has 13 residues. Germline V gene data show CDR1 as SGDLS and CDR2 as YYNGEE. Trimming shortened V by 0 bases and J by 3 bases, and 6 bases separated the two germline ends. Here the CDR3 reads CASSVGYKETQYF. DNA for the CDR3: TGTGCCAGCAGCGTAGGGTACAAAGAGACCCAGTACTTC.

A few counts support this clonotype. The rearrangement uses TRBV24-1 and TRBJ2-1; no clear D gene. Germline CDR1 and CDR2: KGHDR and SFDVKD. The V end was cut by 7 bases, the J end by 3 bases, with 12 bases between. The CDR3 totals 14 residues. CDR3 in DNA: TGTGCCACCAGCGCCAGACCCGACTACAATGAGCAGTTCTTC. As protein: CATSARPDYNEQFF.

This clonotype was found a few times. The chain carries TRBV3-1 and TRBJ1-2; D gene unclear. The CDR3 extends over 13 amino acids. V was shortened by 0 bases and J by 4 bases, with 6 bases between the two germline ends. Germline CDR1 and CDR2: LGHDT and YNNKEL (reference sequence). The CDR3 region has the DNA TGTGCCAGCAGCCAAGAAGTTACCTATGGCTACACCTTC. Protein sequence: CASSQEVTYGYTF.

There are a few counts of this clonotype. This sequence joins TRBV10-3 and TRBJ2-1; D tentatively fits TRBD1 or TRBD2 (5 bases each). Germline CDR1 and CDR2: ENHRY and SYGVKD. The germline V and J ends were trimmed by 3 bases and 7 bases, with 7 bases remaining between them. The CDR3 length is 12 residues. For the CDR3, the DNA is TGTGCCATCAGTGATGGGGGTAATGAGCAGTTCTTC. As protein: CAISDGGNEQFF.

This clonotype was detected only a few times. The chain couples TRBV2 to TRBJ2-5; D not certain. Germline CDR1 SNHLY, CDR2 FYNNEI. The CDR3 has 11 residues. Trimming removed 10 bases at V and 5 bases at J, with 11 bases between. The CDR3: CATAIWETQYF. The CDR3 nucleotides read TGTGCCACTGCTATTTGGGAGACCCAGTACTTC.

V is TRBV11-2 and J is TRBJ2-1, with 7 bases fitting TRBD2. This CDR3 is 15 amino acids long. In germline, CDR1 is SGHAT, CDR2 FQNNGV. J lost 0 bases, V lost 5 bases, and 4 bases had no gene match. The CDR3, as DNA: TGTGCCAGCAGCGAAGCGGGAAACTCCTACAATGAGCAGTTCTTC. Translating it yields CASSEAGNSYNEQFF.

This clonotype was detected a few times. The chain employs TRBV7-2 and TRBJ2-1, with TRBD2 identical over 7 bases. In germline, CDR1 is SGHTA, CDR2 FQGNSA. With V trimmed by 4 bases and J by 9 bases, 6 bases remained unmatched. The length of the CDR3 is 13 residues. For the CDR3, the DNA is TGTGCCAGCAGCTCAAGACGGGAGGTTGAGCAGTTCTTC. Amino acid sequence: CASSSRREVEQFF.